This T cell receptor beta chain derives from a study of radiation and T cells in renal cell carcinoma. The study, taken as a whole, reports: From baseline, blood top tumor clonotypes peaked at 2 weeks post-radiation.

The CDR3 is made up of 15 amino acids. Trimming shortened V by 5 bases and J by 5 bases, and 19 bases separated the two germline ends. Germline loops: CDR1 KGHSH, CDR2 LQKENI. On this clone itself: Its antigen is undetermined.

Profiled with immunoSEQ multiplex PCR; TCRdb holds only in-frame clones, not every one. This sample has some 97,000 clones; approximately 80% occur once, and the top ten carry approximately 6.9%. Time point of the sample: blood 4 weeks post-SBRT, at nephrectomy. Noted treatment: 15 Gy SBRT to primary tumor, nephrectomy 4 weeks later. Nephrectomy followed 15 Gy stereotactic body radiation by 4 weeks. Clear cell pathology was present in this patient's renal cell carcinoma. This receptor was taken from a man in his sixties with renal cell carcinoma. The gene calls are TRBV18 and TRBJ2-7, with D possibly matching TRBD2 (6 bases). The sample consisted of blood, taken from a patient whose treatment included radiotherapy and nephrectomy. CDR3 amino acids: CASSFLDGSRDEQYF. In nucleotides, the CDR3 is TGTGCCAGCTCATTTCTAGACGGGAGCAGGGACGAGCAGTACTTC.